A single count supports the clone carrying this T cell receptor beta chain. Antigen: not known. The authors ran a second PCR of roughly 6 to 12 cycles using a sample-barcoded 5' primer and a J-beta primer mix. TCRdb reprocessed the 5' RACE reads with MiXCR, giving one entry per CDR3 protein. In the table there are 790,000 or so distinct CDR3 sequences, more than 50% of which are singletons. This specimen comes from a study of blood T cells in healthy people across ages. For the study at large: Using template switching, researchers captured about one barcoded beta molecule for each two T cells. Overall study findings and caveats: While age rose, TCR beta diversity per million T cells dropped in a roughly linear way.

Trimming cost V 0 bases and J 3 bases, with 18 bases left between them. CDR1 and CDR2 (germline): SGDLS, YYNGEE. This CDR3 region has 17 residues. This sequence joins TRBV9 and TRBJ1-1; possibly TRBD1 for D (5 bases). The sample was blood. The sequence derives from a man in his forties in good health. The CDR3 spells CASSVEAGQTQYTEAFF. DNA of the CDR3: TGTGCCAGCAGCGTAGAAGCGGGGCAGACTCAGTACACTGAAGCTTTCTTT.